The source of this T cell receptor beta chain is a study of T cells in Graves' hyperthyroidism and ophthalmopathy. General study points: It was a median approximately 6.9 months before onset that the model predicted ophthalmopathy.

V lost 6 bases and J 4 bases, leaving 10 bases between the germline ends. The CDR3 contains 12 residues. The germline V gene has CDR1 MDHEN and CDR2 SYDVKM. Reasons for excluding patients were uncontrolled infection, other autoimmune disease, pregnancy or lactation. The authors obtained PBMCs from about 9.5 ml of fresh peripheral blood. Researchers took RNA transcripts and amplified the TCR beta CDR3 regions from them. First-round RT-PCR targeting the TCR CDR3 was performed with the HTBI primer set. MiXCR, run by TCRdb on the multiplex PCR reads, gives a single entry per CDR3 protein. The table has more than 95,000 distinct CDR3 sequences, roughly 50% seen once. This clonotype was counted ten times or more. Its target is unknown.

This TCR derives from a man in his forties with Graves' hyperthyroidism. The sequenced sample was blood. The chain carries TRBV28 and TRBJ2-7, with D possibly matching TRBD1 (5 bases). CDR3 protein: CASRTTVYEQYF. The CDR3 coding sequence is TGTGCCAGCAGGACGACAGTTTACGAGCAGTACTTC.